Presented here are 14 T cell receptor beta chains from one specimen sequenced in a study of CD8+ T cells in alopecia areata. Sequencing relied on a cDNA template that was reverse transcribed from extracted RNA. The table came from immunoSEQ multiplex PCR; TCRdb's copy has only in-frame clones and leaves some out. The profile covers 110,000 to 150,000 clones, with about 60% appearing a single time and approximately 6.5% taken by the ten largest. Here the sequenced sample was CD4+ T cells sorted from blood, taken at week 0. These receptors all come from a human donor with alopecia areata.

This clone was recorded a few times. CDR3 region: CASSQERLAQQDTQYF. CDR3 nucleotides: TGTGCCAGCAGCCAAGAAAGACTAGCCCAACAAGATACGCAGTATTTT. This chain uses TRBV4-2 with TRBJ2-3, with TRBD2 matching over 7 bases. Trimming took 0 bases from V and 5 from J; bases not matched to a gene: 8. The CDR3 contains 16 residues. The germline V gene has CDR1 LGHNA and CDR2 YNFKEQ.

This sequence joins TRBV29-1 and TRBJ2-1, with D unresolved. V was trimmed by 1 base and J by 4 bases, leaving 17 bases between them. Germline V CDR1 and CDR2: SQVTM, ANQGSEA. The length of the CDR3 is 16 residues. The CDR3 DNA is TGCAGCGTTGAAGGGACCAGGAAGACTTTATACAATGAGCAGTTCTTC. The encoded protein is CSVEGTRKTLYNEQFF.

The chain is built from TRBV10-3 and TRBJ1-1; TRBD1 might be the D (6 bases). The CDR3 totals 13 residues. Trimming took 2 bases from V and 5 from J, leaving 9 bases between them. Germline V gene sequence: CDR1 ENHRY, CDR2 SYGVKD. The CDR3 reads CAISEQQGTEAFF. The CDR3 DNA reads TGTGCCATCAGTGAGCAACAGGGTACTGAAGCTTTCTTT.

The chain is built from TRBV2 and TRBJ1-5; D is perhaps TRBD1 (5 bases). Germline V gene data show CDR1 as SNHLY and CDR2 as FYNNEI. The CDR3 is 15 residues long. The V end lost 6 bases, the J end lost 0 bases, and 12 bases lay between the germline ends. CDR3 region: CASRGAGTSNQPQHF. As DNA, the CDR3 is TGTGCCAGCAGAGGTGCAGGGACTAGCAATCAGCCCCAGCATTTT. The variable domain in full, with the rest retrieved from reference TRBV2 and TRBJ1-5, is EPEVTQTPSHQVTQMGQEVILRCVPISNHLYFYWYRQILGQKVEFLVSFYNNEISEKSEIFDDQFSVERPDGSNFTLKIRSTKLEDSAMYFCASRGAGTSNQPQHFGDGTRLSIL.

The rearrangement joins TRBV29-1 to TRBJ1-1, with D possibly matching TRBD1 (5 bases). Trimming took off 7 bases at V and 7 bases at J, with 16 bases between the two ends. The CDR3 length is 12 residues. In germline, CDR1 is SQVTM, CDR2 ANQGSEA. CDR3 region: CSAKTITGEAFF. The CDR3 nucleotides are TGCAGCGCGAAGACAATAACAGGTGAAGCTTTCTTT. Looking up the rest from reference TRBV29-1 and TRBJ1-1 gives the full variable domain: SAVISQKPSRDICQRGTSLTIQCQVDSQVTMMFWYRQQPGQSLTLIATANQGSEATYESGFVIDKFPISRPNLTFSTLTVSNMSPEDSSIYLCSAKTITGEAFFGQGTRLTVV.

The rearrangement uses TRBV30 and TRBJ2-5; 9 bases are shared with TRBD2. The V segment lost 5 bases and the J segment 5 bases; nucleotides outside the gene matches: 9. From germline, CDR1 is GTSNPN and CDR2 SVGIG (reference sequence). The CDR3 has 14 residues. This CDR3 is CAWGTLAGVETQYF. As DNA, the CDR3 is TGTGCCTGGGGTACCTTAGCGGGGGTGGAGACCCAGTACTTC.

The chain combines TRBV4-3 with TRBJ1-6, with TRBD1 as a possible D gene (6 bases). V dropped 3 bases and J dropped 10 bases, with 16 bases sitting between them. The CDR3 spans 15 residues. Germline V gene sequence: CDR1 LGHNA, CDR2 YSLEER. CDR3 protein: CASSQTFTGGSPLHF. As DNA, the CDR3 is TGCGCCAGCAGCCAGACCTTTACGGGGGGCTCACCCCTCCACTTT.

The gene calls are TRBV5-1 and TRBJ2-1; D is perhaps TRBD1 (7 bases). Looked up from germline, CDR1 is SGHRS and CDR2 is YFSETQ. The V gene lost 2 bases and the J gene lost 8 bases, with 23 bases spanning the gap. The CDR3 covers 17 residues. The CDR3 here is CASSFKTGTPGGHEQFF. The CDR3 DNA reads TGCGCCAGCAGCTTTAAGACAGGGACCCCTGGGGGGCATGAGCAGTTCTTC.

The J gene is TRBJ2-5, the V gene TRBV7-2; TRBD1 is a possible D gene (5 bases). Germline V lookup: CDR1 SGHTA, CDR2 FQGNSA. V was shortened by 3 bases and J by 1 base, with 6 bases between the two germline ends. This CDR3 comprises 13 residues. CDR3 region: CASSFRVQETQYF. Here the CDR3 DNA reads TGTGCCAGCAGCTTCAGGGTCCAAGAGACCCAGTACTTC.

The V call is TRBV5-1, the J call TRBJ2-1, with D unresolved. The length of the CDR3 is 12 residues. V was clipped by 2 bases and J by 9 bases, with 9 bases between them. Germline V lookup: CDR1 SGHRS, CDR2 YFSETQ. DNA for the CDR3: TGCGCCAGCAGCTTCAAGGGTATTGAGCAGTTCTTC. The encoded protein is CASSFKGIEQFF.

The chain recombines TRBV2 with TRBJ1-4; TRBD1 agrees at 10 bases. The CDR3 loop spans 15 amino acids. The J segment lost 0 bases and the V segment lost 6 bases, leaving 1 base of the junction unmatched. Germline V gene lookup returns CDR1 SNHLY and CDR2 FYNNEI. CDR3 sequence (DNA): TGTGCCAGCAGAGGACAGGGGGCAACTAATGAAAAACTGTTTTTT. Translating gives CASRGQGATNEKLFF.

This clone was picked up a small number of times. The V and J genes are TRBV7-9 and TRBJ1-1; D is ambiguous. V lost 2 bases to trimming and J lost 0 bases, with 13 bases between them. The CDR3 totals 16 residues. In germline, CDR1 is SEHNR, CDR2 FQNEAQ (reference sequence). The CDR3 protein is CASSLLSAIMNTEAFF. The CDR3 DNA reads TGTGCCAGCAGCTTATTGTCGGCCATCATGAACACTGAAGCTTTCTTT.

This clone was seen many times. The CDR3 nucleotides are TGCGCCAGCAGCATGTCAGGGGACTCTGGAAACACCATATATTTT. This translates into CASSMSGDSGNTIYF. The chain has TRBV5-1 and TRBJ1-3, with a tentative D call TRBD1 (6 bases). The V and J ends lost 4 bases and 0 bases respectively, with 11 bases between them. Per the germline V gene, CDR1 is SGHRS and CDR2 is YFSETQ. There are 15 residues in the CDR3.

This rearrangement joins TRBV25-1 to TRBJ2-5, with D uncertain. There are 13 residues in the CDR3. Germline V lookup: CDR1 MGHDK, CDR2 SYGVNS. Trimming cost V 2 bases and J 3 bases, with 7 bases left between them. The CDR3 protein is CASSEVFEETQYF. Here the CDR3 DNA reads TGTGCCAGCAGTGAAGTTTTTGAAGAGACCCAGTACTTC.